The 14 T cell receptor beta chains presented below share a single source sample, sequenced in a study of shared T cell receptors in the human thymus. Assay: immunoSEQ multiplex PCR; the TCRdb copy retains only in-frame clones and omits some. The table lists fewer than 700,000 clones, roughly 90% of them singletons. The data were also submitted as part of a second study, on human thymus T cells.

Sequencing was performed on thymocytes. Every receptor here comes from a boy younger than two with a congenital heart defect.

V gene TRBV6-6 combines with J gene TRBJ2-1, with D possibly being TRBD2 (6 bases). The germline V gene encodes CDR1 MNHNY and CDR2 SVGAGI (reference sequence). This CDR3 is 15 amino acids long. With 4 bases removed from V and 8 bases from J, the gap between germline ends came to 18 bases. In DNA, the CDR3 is TGTGCCAGCAGTTCCCCGGTGGGGGGAGTTCATGAGCAGTTCTTC. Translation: CASSSPVGGVHEQFF.

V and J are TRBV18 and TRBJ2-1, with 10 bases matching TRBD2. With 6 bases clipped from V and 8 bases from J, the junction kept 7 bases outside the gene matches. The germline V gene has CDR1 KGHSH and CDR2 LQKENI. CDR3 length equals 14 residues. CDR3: CASSISGRSDEQFF. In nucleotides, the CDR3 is TGTGCCAGCTCTATTAGCGGGAGGAGCGATGAGCAGTTCTTC.

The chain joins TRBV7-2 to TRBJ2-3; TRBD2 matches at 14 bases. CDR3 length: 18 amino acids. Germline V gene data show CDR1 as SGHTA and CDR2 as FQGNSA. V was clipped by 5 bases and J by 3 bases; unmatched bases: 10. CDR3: CASSKRRTSGRQTDTQYF. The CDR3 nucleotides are TGTGCCAGCAGCAAAAGACGGACTAGCGGGAGGCAGACAGATACGCAGTATTTT.

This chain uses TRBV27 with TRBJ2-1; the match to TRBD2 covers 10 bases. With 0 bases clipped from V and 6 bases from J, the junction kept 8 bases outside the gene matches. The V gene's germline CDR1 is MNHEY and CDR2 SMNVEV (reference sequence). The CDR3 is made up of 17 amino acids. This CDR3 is CASSLSRSSGRGNEQFF. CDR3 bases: TGTGCCAGCAGTTTATCTCGGTCCAGCGGGAGGGGCAATGAGCAGTTCTTC.

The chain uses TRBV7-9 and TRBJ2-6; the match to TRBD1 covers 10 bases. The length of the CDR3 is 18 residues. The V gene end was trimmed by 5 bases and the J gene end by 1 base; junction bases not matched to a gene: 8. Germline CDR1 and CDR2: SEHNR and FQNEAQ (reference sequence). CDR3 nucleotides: TGTGCCAGCAGCCCTAGGGACAGGGGAAGGTCTGGGGCCAACGTCCTGACTTTC. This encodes CASSPRDRGRSGANVLTF.

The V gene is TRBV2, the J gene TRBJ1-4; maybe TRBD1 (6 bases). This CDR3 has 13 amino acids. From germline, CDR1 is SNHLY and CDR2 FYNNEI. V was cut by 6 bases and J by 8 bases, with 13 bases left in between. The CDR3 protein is CASSRDMCEKLFF. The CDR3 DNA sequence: TGTGCCAGCAGCCGGGACATGTGCGAAAAACTGTTTTTT.

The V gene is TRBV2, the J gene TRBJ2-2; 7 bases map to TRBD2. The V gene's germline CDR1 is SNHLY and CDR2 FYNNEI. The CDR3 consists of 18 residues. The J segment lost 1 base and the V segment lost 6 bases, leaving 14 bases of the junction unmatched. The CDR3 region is CASSLWLAVKGNTGELFF. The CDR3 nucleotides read TGTGCCAGCAGCTTGTGGCTAGCGGTAAAAGGGAACACCGGGGAGCTGTTTTTT.

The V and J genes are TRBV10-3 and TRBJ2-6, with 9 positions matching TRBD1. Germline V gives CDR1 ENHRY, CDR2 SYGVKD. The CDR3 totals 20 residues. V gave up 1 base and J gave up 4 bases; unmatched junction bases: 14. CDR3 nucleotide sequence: TGTGCCATCAGTGAGTTCCCCGGGACAGGGAAATTCGGGGGGGCCAACGTCCTGACTTTC. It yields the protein CAISEFPGTGKFGGANVLTF.

CDR3 nucleotides: TGTGCCAGCAGTTTCCCAGGGCGTGAGACCTACGAGCAGTACTTC. Amino acids: CASSFPGRETYEQYF. The rearrangement uses TRBV27 and TRBJ2-7; possible D gene TRBD1, 5 bases. Between the trimmed V and J ends, which lost 3 bases and 2 bases, there was a span of 14 bases. The germline V gene encodes CDR1 MNHEY and CDR2 SMNVEV (reference sequence). There are 15 residues in the CDR3.

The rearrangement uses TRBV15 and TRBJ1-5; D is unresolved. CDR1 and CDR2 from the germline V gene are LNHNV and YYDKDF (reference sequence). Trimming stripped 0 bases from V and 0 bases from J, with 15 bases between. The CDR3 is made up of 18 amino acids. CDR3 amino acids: CATSRDPLSEYSNQPQHF. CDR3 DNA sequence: TGTGCCACCAGCAGAGATCCCCTATCCGAGTATAGCAATCAGCCCCAGCATTTT.

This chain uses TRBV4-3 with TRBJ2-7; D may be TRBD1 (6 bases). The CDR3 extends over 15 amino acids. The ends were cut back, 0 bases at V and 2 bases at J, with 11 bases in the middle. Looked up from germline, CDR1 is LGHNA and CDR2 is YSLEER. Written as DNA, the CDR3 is TGCGCCAGCAGCCAAGAACAGGGAAATCCCTACGAGCAGTACTTC. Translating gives CASSQEQGNPYEQYF.

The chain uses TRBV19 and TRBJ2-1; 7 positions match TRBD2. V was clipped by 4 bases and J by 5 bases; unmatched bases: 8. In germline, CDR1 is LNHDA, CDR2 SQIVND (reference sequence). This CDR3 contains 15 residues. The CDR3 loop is CASSKGLAADNEQFF. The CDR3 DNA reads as TGTGCCAGTAGTAAAGGGCTAGCGGCCGACAATGAGCAGTTCTTC.

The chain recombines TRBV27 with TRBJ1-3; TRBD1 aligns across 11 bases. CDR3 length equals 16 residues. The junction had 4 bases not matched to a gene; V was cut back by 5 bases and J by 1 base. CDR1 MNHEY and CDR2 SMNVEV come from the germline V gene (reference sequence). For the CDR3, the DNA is TGTGCCAGCAGTCCCGGACAGGGGGCTTCTGGAAACACCATATATTTT. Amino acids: CASSPGQGASGNTIYF.

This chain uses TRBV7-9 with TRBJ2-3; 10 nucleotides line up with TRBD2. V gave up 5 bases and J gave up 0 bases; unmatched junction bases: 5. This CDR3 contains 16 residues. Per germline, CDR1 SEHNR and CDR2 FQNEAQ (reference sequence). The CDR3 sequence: CASSHGAGGSTDTQYF. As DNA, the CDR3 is TGTGCCAGCAGCCACGGAGCGGGAGGGAGCACAGATACGCAGTATTTT.